The rows below give T cell receptor beta chains drawn from one sample of a study of cytomegalovirus exposure and HLA in healthy donors. TCRdb's copy holds only in-frame clones and misses some; the assay was immunoSEQ multiplex PCR. The table includes about 160,000 clones, roughly nine tenths detected once. The sample taken for sequencing was PBMCs. Source of these receptors: a woman aged 25 to 39 in good health and CMV-seronegative. Both conserved end residues are part of each CDR3. The D gene is left open where the match is weak. A row's size may be missing; if present it is once, few, many or a size class.

J gene: TRBJ2-1
clone size: NA
D gene: NA
V gene: TRBV27
CDR3 DNA: TGTGCCAGTATGACGGATTACTACAATGAGCAGTTCTTC
CDR3 protein: CASMTDYYNEQFF

J gene: TRBJ2-1
clone size: NA
D gene: TRBD2
V gene: TRBV9
CDR3 DNA: TGTGCCAGCAGTGGAGAGGGACTAGCGGGGATTACCTACAATGAGCAGTTCTTC
CDR3 protein: CASSGEGLAGITYNEQFF

J gene: TRBJ2-1
clone size: NA
D gene: NA
V gene: TRBV5-1
CDR3 DNA: TGCGCCAGCAGCATTGACCGGGACGTCTACAATGAGCAGTTCTTC
CDR3 protein: CASSIDRDVYNEQFF

J gene: TRBJ2-7
clone size: NA
D gene: NA
V gene: TRBV6-1
CDR3 DNA: TGTGCCAGCAGTGCAGGACAGAGCTACGAGCAGTACTTC
CDR3 protein: CASSAGQSYEQYF

J gene: TRBJ2-5
clone size: NA
D gene: NA
V gene: TRBV2
CDR3 DNA: TGTGCCAGCAGTCCTGAGAGGACCCAGTACTTC
CDR3 protein: CASSPERTQYF

J gene: TRBJ1-2
clone size: NA
D gene: NA
V gene: TRBV7-8
CDR3 DNA: TGTGCCAGCAGCTTAGAGAGACAGAACTTTAACTATGGCTACACCTTC
CDR3 protein: CASSLERQNFNYGYTF

J gene: TRBJ2-2
clone size: NA
D gene: NA
V gene: TRBV2
CDR3 DNA: TGTGCCAGCAGTGACCAGTACACCGGGGAGCTGTTTTTT
CDR3 protein: CASSDQYTGELFF

J gene: TRBJ2-5
clone size: NA
D gene: TRBD2
V gene: TRBV5-1
CDR3 DNA: TGCGCCAGCAGCCCCCTGCGTAGCGGGGGAGGAGAGACCCAGTACTTC
CDR3 protein: CASSPLRSGGGETQYF

J gene: TRBJ1-1
clone size: NA
D gene: NA
V gene: TRBV28
CDR3 DNA: TGTGCCAGCAGTTTCCTCAGCAGGGGAACTGAAGCTTTCTTT
CDR3 protein: CASSFLSRGTEAFF

J gene: TRBJ2-7
clone size: NA
D gene: NA
V gene: TRBV7-2
CDR3 DNA: TGTGCCAGCAGCTTAGGGACAGCCTACGAGCAGTACTTC
CDR3 protein: CASSLGTAYEQYF

J gene: TRBJ2-3
clone size: NA
D gene: NA
V gene: TRBV6-1
CDR3 DNA: TGTGCCAGCAGTGTAGGCCCCGAGGGAACAGATACGCAGTATTTT
CDR3 protein: CASSVGPEGTDTQYF

J gene: TRBJ1-1
clone size: NA
D gene: TRBD1
V gene: TRBV28
CDR3 DNA: TGTGCCAGCAGTTTTCAGGGGGCGGTGAACACTGAAGCTTTCTTT
CDR3 protein: CASSFQGAVNTEAFF

J gene: TRBJ1-1
clone size: NA
D gene: NA
V gene: TRBV6-1
CDR3 DNA: TGTGCCAGCAGTGAAGGTATGGGGCTGAACACTGAAGCTTTCTTT
CDR3 protein: CASSEGMGLNTEAFF

J gene: TRBJ2-2
clone size: few
D gene: TRBD1
V gene: TRBV7-9
CDR3 DNA: TGTGCCAGCAGCTTAGGGACCGGGACAGGGGAGACCGGGGAGCTGTTTTTT
CDR3 protein: CASSLGTGTGETGELFF

J gene: TRBJ1-3
clone size: NA
D gene: NA
V gene: TRBV15
CDR3 DNA: TGTGCCACCAGCAGAGAGGGAAACACCATATATTTT
CDR3 protein: CATSREGNTIYF

J gene: TRBJ1-5
clone size: NA
D gene: TRBD1
V gene: TRBV2
CDR3 DNA: TGTGCCAGCAGTGACAAGCCAGGGGGTAGCAATCAGCCCCAGCATTTT
CDR3 protein: CASSDKPGGSNQPQHF

J gene: TRBJ2-1
clone size: NA
D gene: TRBD2
V gene: TRBV4-3
CDR3 DNA: TGCGCCAGCAGCCGGGGGACTAGCGGGAGGATGTACAATGAGCAGTTCTTC
CDR3 protein: CASSRGTSGRMYNEQFF

J gene: TRBJ2-1
clone size: NA
D gene: NA
V gene: TRBV9
CDR3 DNA: TGTGCCAGCAGCGTAGGACAGGGAGGCGATGAGCAGTTCTTC
CDR3 protein: CASSVGQGGDEQFF

J gene: TRBJ1-1
clone size: NA
D gene: NA
V gene: TRBV25-1
CDR3 DNA: TGTGCCAGCAGTGAGACTGCCCAGGGCGGCACTGAAGCTTTCTTT
CDR3 protein: CASSETAQGGTEAFF

J gene: TRBJ2-7
clone size: NA
D gene: NA
V gene: TRBV4-1
CDR3 DNA: TGCGCCAGCAGCCAAGAAGAAGGGGGTTACGAGCAGTACTTC
CDR3 protein: CASSQEEGGYEQYF

J gene: TRBJ2-5
clone size: NA
D gene: TRBD2
V gene: TRBV5-1
CDR3 DNA: TGCGCCAGCAGCGAAGCCGGGACTAGCGAGATCGAGACCCAGTACTTC
CDR3 protein: CASSEAGTSEIETQYF

J gene: TRBJ2-1
clone size: NA
D gene: NA
V gene: TRBV28
CDR3 DNA: TGTGCCAGCAGCCCCGCCCGACACTGGAACAATGAGCAGTTCTTC
CDR3 protein: CASSPARHWNNEQFF

J gene: TRBJ1-2
clone size: NA
D gene: NA
V gene: TRBV7-2
CDR3 DNA: TGTGCCAGCAGCTTAGGGCCGCTATATGGCTACACCTTC
CDR3 protein: CASSLGPLYGYTF

J gene: TRBJ2-5
clone size: once
D gene: TRBD2
V gene: TRBV2
CDR3 DNA: TGTGCCAGCAGTGAATTAACTAGCGAAGAGACCCAGTACTTC
CDR3 protein: CASSELTSEETQYF

J gene: TRBJ2-5
clone size: NA
D gene: NA
V gene: TRBV5-4
CDR3 DNA: TGTGCCAGCAGCCCGGCGGGCAGGGAAGAGACCCAGTACTTC
CDR3 protein: CASSPAGREETQYF

J gene: TRBJ1-1
clone size: NA
D gene: TRBD1
V gene: TRBV18
CDR3 DNA: TGTGCCAGCTCACCAGACAGGGCATCGGGTGAAGCTTTCTTT
CDR3 protein: CASSPDRASGEAFF

J gene: TRBJ1-3
clone size: NA
D gene: TRBD1
V gene: TRBV30
CDR3 DNA: TGTGCCTGGGGACAGGGTGGGAGCTCTGGAAACACCATATATTTT
CDR3 protein: CAWGQGGSSGNTIYF

J gene: TRBJ2-7
clone size: NA
D gene: TRBD1
V gene: TRBV23-1
CDR3 DNA: TGCGCCAGCGCCCGGGACAGACCCTACGAGCAGTACTTC
CDR3 protein: CASARDRPYEQYF

J gene: TRBJ1-6
clone size: once
D gene: TRBD1
V gene: TRBV12-5
CDR3 DNA: TGTGCTAGTGGACCCGACAGGGCTTATTCACCCCTCCACTTT
CDR3 protein: CASGPDRAYSPLHF

J gene: TRBJ2-1
clone size: NA
D gene: TRBD2
V gene: TRBV4-2
CDR3 DNA: TGTGCCAGCAGCCAAGTAGCGGGAAACTCCTACAATGAGCAGTTCTTC
CDR3 protein: CASSQVAGNSYNEQFF

J gene: TRBJ2-1
clone size: NA
D gene: NA
V gene: TRBV7-9
CDR3 DNA: TGTGCCAGCAGCGACAATGAGCAGTTCTTC
CDR3 protein: CASSDNEQFF

J gene: TRBJ2-7
clone size: NA
D gene: TRBD2
V gene: TRBV6-5
CDR3 DNA: TGTGCCAGCAGAAGGACTAGCGGAACCTACGAGCAGTACTTC
CDR3 protein: CASRRTSGTYEQYF

J gene: TRBJ2-3
clone size: NA
D gene: NA
V gene: TRBV5-4
CDR3 DNA: TGTGCCAGCAGCTTAGAGAGGACAGATACGCAGTATTTT
CDR3 protein: CASSLERTDTQYF

J gene: TRBJ2-7
clone size: NA
D gene: NA
V gene: TRBV20-1
CDR3 DNA: TGCAGTGCTAGTCCCGGGCCAGAGCAGTACTTC
CDR3 protein: CSASPGPEQYF

J gene: TRBJ1-4
clone size: NA
D gene: NA
V gene: TRBV2
CDR3 DNA: TGTGCCAGCAGTGACCCAGGGGAGTATGGTAATGAAAAACTGTTTTTT
CDR3 protein: CASSDPGEYGNEKLFF

J gene: TRBJ2-7
clone size: NA
D gene: TRBD2
V gene: TRBV7-8
CDR3 DNA: TGTGCCAGCGTGGGGGTAGTAGCGGGAATTCGCGAGCAGTACTTC
CDR3 protein: CASVGVVAGIREQYF

J gene: TRBJ2-6
clone size: NA
D gene: NA
V gene: TRBV7-2
CDR3 DNA: TGTGCCAGCAGCTTAGGGCCCAACTCTGGGGCCAACGTCCTGACTTTC
CDR3 protein: CASSLGPNSGANVLTF

J gene: TRBJ2-1
clone size: NA
D gene: NA
V gene: TRBV4-2
CDR3 DNA: TGTGCCAGCAGCCTGGGTCTATACAATGAGCAGTTCTTC
CDR3 protein: CASSLGLYNEQFF

J gene: TRBJ2-2
clone size: NA
D gene: NA
V gene: TRBV7-2
CDR3 DNA: TGTGCCAGCAGCTTCAGAGGGGTGAACACCGGGGAGCTGTTTTTT
CDR3 protein: CASSFRGVNTGELFF

J gene: TRBJ1-1
clone size: NA
D gene: NA
V gene: TRBV19
CDR3 DNA: TGTGCCAGTAGTATAGGCAGATTGAACACTGAAGCTTTCTTT
CDR3 protein: CASSIGRLNTEAFF

J gene: TRBJ2-1
clone size: NA
D gene: TRBD2
V gene: TRBV11-2
CDR3 DNA: TGTGCCAGCAGCGGCGACGGGACTAGCGTATACAATGAGCAGTTCTTC
CDR3 protein: CASSGDGTSVYNEQFF

J gene: TRBJ2-1
clone size: NA
D gene: NA
V gene: TRBV6-1
CDR3 DNA: TGTGCCAGCAGTGACGGCAATGAGCAGTTCTTC
CDR3 protein: CASSDGNEQFF

J gene: TRBJ1-2
clone size: NA
D gene: NA
V gene: TRBV15
CDR3 DNA: TGTGCCACCAGCAGCTCTGGGGTGGGCTACACCTTC
CDR3 protein: CATSSSGVGYTF

J gene: TRBJ2-7
clone size: NA
D gene: TRBD1
V gene: TRBV29-1
CDR3 DNA: TGCAGCGTGGAGACAGGGGGCCGTGAGCAGTACTTC
CDR3 protein: CSVETGGREQYF

J gene: TRBJ1-1
clone size: NA
D gene: TRBD1
V gene: TRBV15
CDR3 DNA: TGTGCCACCAGCAAATACAGGGGAGGAGCTTTCTTT
CDR3 protein: CATSKYRGGAFF

J gene: TRBJ2-5
clone size: NA
D gene: TRBD2
V gene: TRBV7-7
CDR3 DNA: TGTGCTAGCAGCTTCGCGGGGGAGGGTGACCAGTACTTC
CDR3 protein: CASSFAGEGDQYF

J gene: TRBJ2-7
clone size: NA
D gene: TRBD2
V gene: TRBV11-2
CDR3 DNA: TGTGCCAGCAGCCCCACTAGCGGGACACCCTACGAGCAGTACTTC
CDR3 protein: CASSPTSGTPYEQYF

J gene: TRBJ2-3
clone size: NA
D gene: NA
V gene: TRBV2
CDR3 DNA: TGTGCCAGCACTGAGGAAGGCCGCTACACAGATACGCAGTATTTT
CDR3 protein: CASTEEGRYTDTQYF

J gene: TRBJ2-7
clone size: once
D gene: TRBD1
V gene: TRBV5-6
CDR3 DNA: TGTGCCAGCAGCTTGGACGGACAGGGGTGGGACGAGCAGTACTTC
CDR3 protein: CASSLDGQGWDEQYF

J gene: TRBJ2-1
clone size: NA
D gene: NA
V gene: TRBV27
CDR3 DNA: TGTGCCAGCAGTTTGTCAGGGGCTAGTTCCTACAATGAGCAGTTCTTC
CDR3 protein: CASSLSGASSYNEQFF

J gene: TRBJ1-1
clone size: NA
D gene: NA
V gene: TRBV30
CDR3 DNA: TGTGCCTGGAGTCCGGGGACCGACACTGAAGCTTTCTTT
CDR3 protein: CAWSPGTDTEAFF

J gene: TRBJ1-5
clone size: few
D gene: NA
V gene: TRBV2
CDR3 DNA: TGTGCCAGCAGGGTGGGGGAAAGGAATCAGCCCCAGCATTTT
CDR3 protein: CASRVGERNQPQHF

J gene: TRBJ2-5
clone size: few
D gene: NA
V gene: TRBV6-4
CDR3 DNA: TGTGCCAGCAGCCGGGACACACAAGAGACCCAGTACTTC
CDR3 protein: CASSRDTQETQYF

J gene: TRBJ2-7
clone size: NA
D gene: TRBD1
V gene: TRBV6-5
CDR3 DNA: TGTGCCAGCAGTTACCAAGGGACAGGGGGAAGCGAGCAGTACTTC
CDR3 protein: CASSYQGTGGSEQYF

J gene: TRBJ2-5
clone size: NA
D gene: TRBD2
V gene: TRBV2
CDR3 DNA: TGTGCCAGCAGTGAATGGACTAGCGGGAGTTTAGAGACCCAGTACTTC
CDR3 protein: CASSEWTSGSLETQYF